Described below is a single T cell receptor beta chain sequence and its context. The specificity of this receptor is unknown. Nothing much larger sits one base from this clone, and base qualities are not available. This specimen belongs to a study of graft-versus-host responses after intestinal transplantation (dated by TCRdb to the early 2020s). About the study as a whole: The transplants that recipients received were multivisceral, liver-intestinal, or isolated intestinal. Every recipient was given anti-thymocyte globulin induction, then maintenance tacrolimus and steroids for about three years. After intestinal transplantation, graft-versus-host and host-versus-graft alloreactive T cell clones in the graft, circulation and bone marrow were tracked using bulk TCR-beta CDR3 sequencing. To identify alloreactive clones, pre-transplant mixed lymphocyte reaction products were sequenced and then compared with unstimulated pre-transplant donor and recipient T cells. The cohort enrolled under 25 intestinal transplant recipients including one retransplant, and a few patients lacking pretransplant specimens were excluded. A peak of at least 4% donor T cells among recipient peripheral blood mononuclear cells was the definition used for donor T cell macrochimerism. Rather than going through the commercial service, samples from three later patients were sequenced in-house on an Illumina MiSeq and processed with MiXCR. Points the paper makes about the study in general: High GvH to HvG T cell clonal ratios were observed in the allografts of patients with donor T cell macrochimerism. Conclusions were limited by the relatively low number and heterogeneity of intestinal transplant patients. Peak levels of circulating GvH clones were associated with declines in HvG clones early after transplant. GvH clones turned up in recipient bone marrow, with some appearing earlier in ileal mucosa or blood, a pattern consistent with an intestinal mucosal origin.

To prepare the library, the immunoSEQ multiplex PCR assay was applied. For most patients, genomic DNA was isolated with the Qiagen DNeasy Blood and Tissue Kit and sent frozen to Adaptive Biotechnologies for TCR sequencing. For most patients, high-throughput TCR-beta CDR3 sequencing of genomic DNA was performed by Adaptive Biotechnologies. Under the source paper's analysis protocol: TCR sequencing data were retrieved from Adaptive's ImmunoSEQ software for 18 patients, whereas three other patients were processed with MiXCR and VDJtools. To correct CD4 versus CD8 sorting errors, any sequence found in both subsets at a frequency ratio below 5:1 was removed. CDR3 nucleotide sequences shared between donor and recipient were removed because the origin of such sequences could not be assigned. Alloreactive clones required at least 2-fold expansion over unstimulated cells and minimum CFSE-low frequency of 0.002% (template counts) or 0.001% (read counts). A clone was considered mappable if detected in the sequenced pre-transplant spleen, lymph node, or MLR CFSE-low populations of the donor or recipient. The cumulative frequency of alloreactive clones was calculated as a percentage of all sequences, weighted by copy number. TCRdb's version of the immuneACCESS table is confined to in-frame rearrangements and falls short of the full clone set. An unresolved V gene accounts for under half of the shortfall where checked; the remainder is of unknown origin. That table furnishes V, J and clone size, whereas the DNA furnished D and trimming. The sample records approximately 46,000 clones, around 85% of which are singletons. Of the sample, roughly 0.45% is held by the ten largest clones.

Based on the germline V gene (reference sequence), the CDR1 and CDR2 sequences are LNHDA and SQIVND. Taken from cysteine to phenylalanine, the CDR3 has 14 residues. Only CDR3 DNA remains: 42 bases, in frame from the first base. V drops 3 bases and J drops 2 bases, leaving 8 bases in between. This specimen's time point label, interpreted: cells obtained before transplantation from donor or recipient. CD3+CD4+ and CD3+CD8+ populations were FACS-sorted from unstimulated pre-transplant donor and recipient cells taken from spleen or lymph nodes. Sequenced here: unstimulated CD4+ T cells sorted from spleen or lymph node cells, sampled before transplant. The chain is made from TRBV19 and TRBJ1-5, with the D gene call left open. The receptor comes from a human donor who was the organ donor for an intestinal transplant. In nucleotide form, the sequence is TGTGCCAGTAGTATCCTCTATGGCAATCAGCCCCAGCATTTT. This sequence encodes CASSILYGNQPQHF.